The entry that follows covers one T cell receptor (beta chain) sequence. This CDR3 region has 13 residues. The V and J ends lost 4 bases and 8 bases, in that order; junction bases with no gene match: 6. The V gene's germline CDR1 is KGHSH and CDR2 LQKENI. This record belongs to a study of blood T cell repertoires in COVID-19. The wider study: Whether acute or convalescent, the COVID-19 samples came from the United States, Italy and Spain. From T cells, B-cell-depleted T cells, or PBMCs came the material, which was cDNA or gDNA.

In the authors' workflow: Amplified reference gene primers provided the basis for estimating nucleated cell counts. Assay used: immunoSEQ multiplex PCR; TCRdb lists only in-frame clones, some missing. Clonal size and the V and J genes are those of that table, whereas D and trimming came from the DNA. Among some 77,000 clones, about four fifths were seen once, and the ten largest hold 20% to 25%. The sample comprised peripheral blood. J is TRBJ1-2 and V is TRBV18; 8 positions match TRBD1. This TCR derives from a woman in her 70s with acute or convalescent COVID-19. The DNA for the CDR3 is TGTGCCAGCTCACAGACAGGGGCGCTAGGCTACACCTTC. Its translation: CASSQTGALGYTF.